The rows below give T cell receptor beta chains drawn from one sample of a study of blood T cell repertoires in COVID-19. Clones were sequenced by immunoSEQ multiplex PCR, and TCRdb holds only the in-frame ones, with some missing. The table shows about 170,000 clones, with around 81% occurring only once. The specimen sequenced was peripheral blood. The receptors come from a man in his 70s with active or convalescent COVID-19. CDR3s include the opening cysteine and the closing phenylalanine or tryptophan. A D gene is named only where the DNA matches it firmly. Size values are once, few and many counts, or a class for expanded clones, and some rows have none.

D gene: TRBD1
V gene: TRBV6-6
J gene: TRBJ2-7
clone size: NA
CDR3 protein: CASTSGTGNSYEQYF
CDR3 DNA: TGTGCCAGCACCTCAGGGACAGGCAACTCCTACGAGCAGTACTTC

D gene: NA
V gene: TRBV29-1
J gene: TRBJ1-4
clone size: once
CDR3 protein: CSVAGTLNEKLFF
CDR3 DNA: TGCAGCGTCGCCGGGACACTCAATGAAAAACTGTTTTTT

D gene: NA
V gene: TRBV24-1
J gene: TRBJ2-1
clone size: NA
CDR3 protein: CATSAPGSNEQFF
CDR3 DNA: TGTGCCACCAGTGCCCCCGGGAGCAATGAGCAGTTCTTC

D gene: NA
V gene: TRBV7-9
J gene: TRBJ2-1
clone size: once
CDR3 protein: CASSFGVDNEQFF
CDR3 DNA: TGTGCCAGCAGCTTTGGAGTGGACAATGAGCAGTTCTTC

D gene: TRBD2
V gene: TRBV5-1
J gene: TRBJ2-1
clone size: NA
CDR3 protein: CASSLSPLADNEQFF
CDR3 DNA: TGCGCCAGCAGCTTGTCCCCACTAGCGGACAATGAGCAGTTCTTC

D gene: TRBD1
V gene: TRBV4-3
J gene: TRBJ1-1
clone size: few
CDR3 protein: CASSQYTGGGTEAFF
CDR3 DNA: TGCGCCAGCAGCCAATACACAGGGGGAGGCACTGAAGCTTTCTTT

D gene: NA
V gene: TRBV4-1
J gene: TRBJ1-6
clone size: few
CDR3 protein: CASSLEKDSSNSPLHF
CDR3 DNA: TGCGCCAGCAGCCTAGAGAAGGACAGCTCTAATTCACCCCTCCACTTT

D gene: NA
V gene: TRBV7-9
J gene: TRBJ1-2
clone size: once
CDR3 protein: CASSLDIFNYGYTF
CDR3 DNA: TGTGCCAGCAGCTTAGATATTTTTAACTATGGCTACACCTTC

D gene: TRBD2
V gene: TRBV3-1/TRBV3-2
J gene: TRBJ2-3
clone size: NA
CDR3 protein: CASSQRGVAGITDTQYF
CDR3 DNA: TGTGCCAGCAGCCAACGGGGGGTAGCGGGAATTACAGATACGCAGTATTTT

D gene: NA
V gene: TRBV28
J gene: TRBJ2-5
clone size: NA
CDR3 protein: CSIGGVGQETQYF
CDR3 DNA: TGTTCAATAGGGGGAGTAGGGCAAGAGACCCAGTACTTC

D gene: NA
V gene: TRBV7-2
J gene: TRBJ1-1
clone size: few
CDR3 protein: CATMTGSYTEAFF
CDR3 DNA: TGTGCCACCATGACAGGTAGTTACACTGAAGCTTTCTTT

D gene: NA
V gene: TRBV27
J gene: TRBJ2-1
clone size: once
CDR3 protein: CASSRQLNYNEQFF
CDR3 DNA: TGTGCCAGCAGCAGGCAGCTTAACTACAATGAGCAGTTCTTC

D gene: TRBD1
V gene: TRBV7-9
J gene: TRBJ2-5
clone size: NA
CDR3 protein: CASSPLGDRQETQYF
CDR3 DNA: TGTGCCAGCAGCCCGCTGGGGGACAGACAAGAGACCCAGTACTTC

D gene: TRBD1
V gene: TRBV2
J gene: TRBJ2-1
clone size: NA
CDR3 protein: CASTRTGGNEQFF
CDR3 DNA: TGTGCCAGCACCAGGACAGGGGGCAATGAGCAGTTCTTC

D gene: NA
V gene: TRBV4-3
J gene: TRBJ2-2
clone size: NA
CDR3 protein: CASSQDSGQRTGELFF
CDR3 DNA: TGCGCCAGCAGCCAAGATTCAGGACAGCGGACCGGGGAGCTGTTTTTT

D gene: TRBD2
V gene: TRBV27
J gene: TRBJ2-1
clone size: NA
CDR3 protein: CASTSARGVWFF
CDR3 DNA: TGTGCCAGCACTTCGGCGCGGGGGGTATGGTTCTTC

D gene: TRBD1
V gene: TRBV6-5
J gene: TRBJ1-4
clone size: NA
CDR3 protein: CASAQGGVEKLFF
CDR3 DNA: TGTGCCAGCGCGCAGGGGGGTGTTGAAAAACTGTTTTTT

D gene: NA
V gene: TRBV7-2
J gene: TRBJ1-5
clone size: NA
CDR3 protein: CASSLRGGGQPQHF
CDR3 DNA: TGTGCCAGCAGCTTACGGGGAGGAGGGCAGCCCCAGCATTTT

D gene: TRBD1
V gene: TRBV6-4
J gene: TRBJ1-1
clone size: NA
CDR3 protein: CASRREQGMNTEAFF
CDR3 DNA: TGTGCCAGCAGACGAGAACAGGGGATGAACACTGAAGCTTTCTTT

D gene: NA
V gene: TRBV7-2
J gene: TRBJ2-6
clone size: NA
CDR3 protein: CASSFRGSGANVLTF
CDR3 DNA: TGTGCCAGCAGCTTCAGGGGTTCTGGGGCCAACGTCCTGACTTTC

D gene: TRBD2
V gene: TRBV27
J gene: TRBJ2-3
clone size: NA
CDR3 protein: CASSLTSGWGTDTQYF
CDR3 DNA: TGTGCCAGCAGCCTGACTAGCGGGTGGGGCACAGATACGCAGTATTTT